A single sample is the source of the 19 T cell receptor beta chains below, sequenced in a study of low-dose radiotherapy and immunotherapy resistance in tumors. TRAV and TRBV primers primed cDNA for both TCRalpha and TCRbeta. TCR amplification ran 15 to 25 PCR cycles using constant-region and V-primer adapter primers. TCRdb used MiXCR to reprocess the reads, holding one entry per CDR3 protein. The table has tens of thousands of distinct CDR3 sequences, about 25% seen once. As for time point: before trial treatment. The source material was PBMCs, sampled before treatment. The receptors come from a male donor with prostate cancer.

This sequence joins TRBV29-1 and TRBJ2-5, with 8 positions matching TRBD2. Germline V gene sequence: CDR1 SQVTM, CDR2 ANQGSEA. V shed 5 bases, J shed 1 base, and the junction held 6 bases outside the gene matches. The CDR3 runs to 14 residues. The CDR3 loop reads CSVQASGRQETQYF. Here the CDR3 DNA reads TGCAGCGTTCAGGCTAGCGGGCGCCAAGAGACCCAGTACTTC.

This clonotype appeared a few times. A far more abundant clone sits one base away, making this likely a read error. The CDR3 bases are TGTGCCAGCAGTTCGCCCGGGACTAGCGAGTACAATGAGCAGTACTTC. Its translation is CASSSPGTSEYNEQYF. The V gene is TRBV28, the J gene TRBJ2-7; 10 bases match TRBD2. The length of the CDR3 is 16 residues. J was trimmed by 7 bases and V by 4 bases; bases with no gene match: 13. Germline lookup yields CDR1 MDHEN and CDR2 SYDVKM.

This clonotype was seen many times. This chain uses TRBV7-9 with TRBJ1-6, with D hard to call. V was shortened by 5 bases and J by 0 bases, with 8 bases between the two germline ends. CDR3 length equals 15 residues. Germline CDR1 and CDR2: SEHNR and FQNEAQ (reference sequence). The CDR3 DNA reads TGTGCCAGCAGCCAACTGAGCTCCTATAATTCACCCCTCCACTTT. This encodes CASSQLSSYNSPLHF.

This clonotype was observed many times. V is TRBV20-1 and J is TRBJ2-7; D is possibly TRBD2 (5 bases). CDR1 and CDR2 (germline): DFQATT, SNEGSKA (reference sequence). V was pared by 0 bases and J by 0 bases, with 9 bases between. The CDR3 is 14 residues long. CDR3 sequence (DNA): TGCAGTGCTAGAGATCCAACTAGCTCCTACGAGCAGTACTTC. This sequence encodes CSARDPTSSYEQYF.

There are many counts of this clonotype. The V and J genes are TRBV20-1 and TRBJ1-1; TRBD1 might be the D (5 bases). The CDR3 covers 17 residues. Trimming shortened V by 1 base and J by 1 base, and 19 bases separated the two germline ends. Germline assignment: CDR1 DFQATT and CDR2 SNEGSKA (reference sequence). CDR3: CSARGDPRRIGNTEAFF. DNA for the CDR3: TGCAGTGCTAGAGGGGACCCGCGGCGGATCGGGAACACTGAAGCTTTCTTT.

A single count supports this clonotype. The chain has TRBV12-3 or TRBV12-4 and TRBJ2-7; D not certain. V lost 6 bases and J lost 5, with 8 bases in between. The CDR3 length is 11 residues. CDR3: CASSSFNEQYF. Here the CDR3 DNA reads TGTGCCAGCAGCTCCTTTAACGAGCAGTACTTC.

Ten or more counts support this clonotype. The chain carries TRBV2 and TRBJ2-2, with D hard to call. Germline V CDR1 and CDR2: SNHLY, FYNNEI. V lost 2 bases and J 7 bases, leaving 8 bases between the germline ends. This CDR3 is built from 13 residues. This chain's CDR3 is CASSEMGIGELFF. As DNA, the CDR3 is TGTGCCAGCAGTGAAATGGGGATCGGGGAGCTGTTTTTT.

There are many counts of this clonotype. The rearrangement joins TRBV7-8 to TRBJ2-2; D is undetermined. Germline V gene sequence: CDR1 SGHVS, CDR2 FQNEAQ. Trimming took off 2 bases at V and 7 bases at J, with 11 bases between the two ends. The CDR3 contains 14 residues. The CDR3 sequence is CASSLPASNGELFF. CDR3 DNA sequence: TGTGCCAGCAGCTTACCCGCAAGTAACGGGGAGCTGTTTTTT.

The table lists this clonotype with a few counts. The chain couples TRBV28 to TRBJ2-5; 12 nucleotides match TRBD2. V lost 5 bases, J lost 2 bases, and 9 bases stayed unmatched. The CDR3 spans 17 residues. In germline, CDR1 is MDHEN, CDR2 SYDVKM. The CDR3 region has the DNA TGTGCCAGCAGTCCTCTTGGGACTAGCGGGCCACAAGAGACCCAGTACTTC. Its protein product is CASSPLGTSGPQETQYF. Full variable domain (missing parts from reference TRBV28 and TRBJ2-5): DVKVTQSSRYLVKRTGEKVFLECVQDMDHENMFWYRQDPGLGLRLIYFSYDVKMKEKGDIPEGYSVSREKKERFSLILESASTNQTSMYLCASSPLGTSGPQETQYFGPGTRLLVL.

This clonotype has a count of ten or more. V gene TRBV19 combines with J gene TRBJ2-3; 9 bases are shared with TRBD1. Germline CDR1 and CDR2: LNHDA and SQIVND (reference sequence). This CDR3 region has 16 residues. V lost 1 base, J lost 4 bases, and 6 bases stayed unmatched. The CDR3 nucleotides read TGTGCCAGTAGTATAGGGGGACAGGGCGTACCAGATACGCAGTATTTT. Amino acids: CASSIGGQGVPDTQYF. The variable domain in full, completed from reference TRBV19 and TRBJ2-3, reads DGGITQSPKYLFRKEGQNVTLSCEQNLNHDAMYWYRQDPGQGLRLIYYSQIVNDFQKGDIAEGYSVSREKKESFPLTVTSAQKNPTAFYLCASSIGGQGVPDTQYFGPGTRLTVL.

The genes are TRBV20-1 and TRBJ2-3; no clear D gene. This CDR3 has 12 residues. V was trimmed by 4 bases and J by 1 base, leaving 6 bases between them. Germline CDR1 DFQATT, CDR2 SNEGSKA (reference sequence). CDR3 bases: TGCAGTGCTACTGGGGGCACAGATACGCAGTATTTT. It codes for CSATGGTDTQYF.

This clonotype was found many times. The chain has TRBV12-3 or TRBV12-4 and TRBJ1-5; D is unresolved. The CDR3 extends over 14 amino acids. With 0 bases removed from V and 2 bases from J, the gap between germline ends came to 5 bases. CDR3 protein: CASSLAGGNQPQHF. The CDR3 DNA reads as TGTGCCAGCAGTTTAGCCGGTGGCAATCAGCCCCAGCATTTT.

This clonotype occurred many times. The chain uses TRBV19 and TRBJ1-1; 7 bases agree with TRBD1. The CDR3 extends over 14 amino acids. In germline, CDR1 is LNHDA, CDR2 SQIVND (reference sequence). Trimming removed 7 bases from V and 7 bases from J; junction bases left unmatched: 12. CDR3 amino acids: CASTRQGGTGEAFF. The DNA for the CDR3 is TGTGCCAGTACTCGACAGGGAGGGACCGGTGAAGCTTTCTTT.

Regarding this clonotype: A far bigger clonotype differs at one base, so this is likely a read error. The CDR3 sequence: CASSNTGSGNYNEQYF. The CDR3 DNA reads TGTGCCAGCAGCAACACGGGTAGCGGGAACTACAATGAGCAGTACTTC. The chain employs TRBV13 and TRBJ2-7, with 8 bases that match TRBD2. V dropped 5 bases and J dropped 7; count of bases not matched to a gene: 16. The length of the CDR3 is 16 residues. Germline loops: CDR1 PRHDT, CDR2 FYEKMQ (reference sequence).

This clonotype was detected ten times or more. The V call is TRBV5-1, the J call TRBJ2-1, with D possibly matching TRBD2 (5 bases). The CDR3 spans 16 residues. CDR1 is SGHRS, CDR2 YFSETQ, per germline. Between the trimmed V and J ends, which lost 0 bases and 5 bases, there was a span of 15 bases. The CDR3 region is CASSLERTASNNEQFF. The CDR3 DNA is TGCGCCAGCAGCTTGGAACGGACTGCTTCCAACAATGAGCAGTTCTTC.

This clonotype was seen repeatedly, ten times or more. This chain joins TRBV2 and TRBJ1-6; perhaps TRBD1 as D (5 bases). CDR1 SNHLY and CDR2 FYNNEI come from the germline V gene. V was clipped by 4 bases and J by 10 bases, with 14 bases between them. This CDR3 is 14 amino acids long. The CDR3 loop reads CASSGFGARSPLHF. The DNA of the CDR3 is TGTGCCAGCAGTGGGTTTGGGGCGCGATCACCCCTCCACTTT.

The chain uses TRBV7-2 and TRBJ2-1; 13 bases map to TRBD2. V trimming: 4 bases; J trimming: 7 bases; junction bases outside the gene matches: 7. This CDR3 is 16 amino acids long. Germline CDR1 SGHTA, CDR2 FQGNSA. CDR3 nucleotides: TGTGCCAGCAGCTGGGCACTAGCGGGGGGGCCGAATGAGCAGTTCTTC. Amino acid sequence: CASSWALAGGPNEQFF. Variable domain in full (rest from reference TRBV7-2 and TRBJ2-1): GAGVSQSPSNKVTEKGKDVELRCDPISGHTALYWYRQSLGQGLEFLIYFQGNSAPDKSGLPSDRFSAERTGGSVSTLTIQRTQQEDSAVYLCASSWALAGGPNEQFFGPGTRLTVL.

This clonotype has more than one count but fewer than ten. This rearrangement joins TRBV6-2 or TRBV6-3 to TRBJ2-2; 7 bases map to TRBD2. This CDR3 contains 15 residues. The germline CDR1 and CDR2 sequences are MNHEY and SVGEGT. The ends lost 5 bases at V and 6 bases at J; junction bases unmatched: 9. CDR3 sequence: CASSTSVTISGELFF. The CDR3 nucleotides are TGTGCCAGCAGTACTAGCGTAACTATATCCGGGGAGCTGTTTTTT.

This clonotype was observed at least ten times. The chain is built from TRBV2 and TRBJ1-6, with TRBD1 matching over 7 bases. The CDR3 sequence is 14 residues long. V lost 7 bases, J lost 10 bases, and 10 bases stayed unmatched. Per germline, CDR1 SNHLY and CDR2 FYNNEI. CDR3 DNA sequence: TGTGCCAGCACCGTGACAGGGCATAGGTCACCCCTCCACTTT. It is translated as CASTVTGHRSPLHF.